There are a few counts of the clone carrying this T cell receptor (beta chain). What it recognizes is unknown. Amplification used 60 Vbeta primers and 13 Jbeta primers. Clones were sequenced by immunoSEQ multiplex PCR, and TCRdb holds only the in-frame ones, with some missing. The sample lists roughly 120,000 clones, about four fifths occurring once. This sample stems from a study of cytomegalovirus exposure and HLA in healthy donors. V lost 0 bases, J lost 1 base, and 0 bases stayed unmatched. There are 17 residues in the CDR3. Looked up from germline, CDR1 is MRHNA and CDR2 is SNTAGT. Overall study findings and caveats: It emerged from a later analysis that several of the most significant clusters appeared to be linked to common viral pathogens. What a later analysis reportedly showed was that an Asian-associated ancestry cluster had fewer N-insertions than the roughly 670-donor mean. The likely origin of a cluster of highly shared sequence variants was a sequencing artifact.

Source material: PBMCs. The sequence derives from a woman between 18 and 29 years old in good health and CMV-seronegative. The chain joins TRBV6-4 to TRBJ2-3; 14 bases align to TRBD2. Here the CDR3 reads CASSDSTSGGGTDTQYF. The CDR3 DNA reads TGTGCCAGCAGTGACTCGACTAGCGGGGGGGGCACAGATACGCAGTATTTT.